These 12 T cell receptor beta chains originate from one sample sequenced in a study of blood T cell repertoires in COVID-19 (dated by TCRdb to about 2020). Receptor libraries were prepared by the immunoSEQ multiplex PCR assay. The source is immuneACCESS, and TCRdb retained only in-frame sequences with V and J called. Part of the clones is not carried over; for the studies checked, unresolved V genes explain less than half of this, and the remainder is unexplained. This sample gives some 180,000 clones in total; approximately 80% of them show up just once. The ten largest clonotypes hold 5.2% of the sample. Sequencing was carried out using PBMCs or T cells enriched from blood (not recorded which). The receptor set was obtained from a woman aged 55-70 years with acute COVID-19.

The chain employs TRBV7-2 and TRBJ1-2; the match to TRBD1 covers 8 bases. V trimming: 5 bases; J trimming: 1 base; junction bases outside the gene matches: 6. Germline V lookup: CDR1 SGHTA, CDR2 FQGNSA. This CDR3 has 15 amino acids. CDR3 loop: CASSPSGGSNYGYTF. The CDR3 DNA is TGTGCCAGCAGCCCATCAGGGGGCAGTAACTATGGCTACACCTTC.

The V call is TRBV10-3, the J call TRBJ1-3; the D gene is possibly TRBD1 (6 bases). V shed 3 bases and J shed 2 bases, with 8 bases lying between them. This CDR3 is built from 14 residues. CDR1 and CDR2 from the germline V gene are ENHRY and SYGVKD. CDR3 region: CAISEQGPGNTIYF. DNA for the CDR3: TGTGCCATCAGTGAACAGGGCCCTGGAAACACCATATATTTT.

This clone was counted a few times. The CDR3 DNA sequence: TGTGCCACCAGTATCGGGAGGTACATGGATGGGGCCAACGTCCTGACTTTC. Encoded protein: CATSIGRYMDGANVLTF. The chain links TRBV24-1 to TRBJ2-6; 7 positions match TRBD2. The V gene's germline CDR1 is KGHDR and CDR2 SFDVKD. The CDR3 extends over 17 amino acids. Germline trimming cut 6 bases from V and 3 bases from J; bases unmatched to any gene: 10.

The rearrangement uses TRBV4-1 and TRBJ2-7, with D hard to call. Germline V gene sequence: CDR1 MGHRA, CDR2 YSYEKL. This CDR3 contains 15 residues. The V end lost 1 base, the J end lost 2 bases, and 12 bases lay between the germline ends. As DNA, the CDR3 is TGCGCCAGCAGCCAAGTGGCAGTATTCCCCTACGAGCAGTACTTC. Residues: CASSQVAVFPYEQYF.

The table lists this clone with a count of one. The chain links TRBV27 to TRBJ1-1; the D is unclear. Looked up from germline, CDR1 is MNHEY and CDR2 is SMNVEV (reference sequence). CDR3 size: 11 residues. Trimming pared 4 bases from V and 5 bases from J, leaving 5 bases between. CDR3 sequence: CASSSLTEAFF. DNA of the CDR3: TGTGCCAGCAGTTCCCTTACTGAAGCTTTCTTT.

The V gene is TRBV5-6, the J gene TRBJ2-5; TRBD2 matches 9 bases. Trimming removed 0 bases from V and 2 bases from J; junction bases left unmatched: 11. The CDR3 runs to 18 residues. In germline, CDR1 is SGHDT, CDR2 YYEEEE. The CDR3 here is CASSLAASGALLQETQYF. DNA for the CDR3: TGTGCCAGCAGCTTGGCCGCTAGCGGGGCACTCCTTCAAGAGACCCAGTACTTC.

The chain recombines TRBV5-3 with TRBJ2-3, with D hard to call. TRBV5-3 is an ORF for which the function is uncertain. V lost 3 bases and J 4 bases, leaving 6 bases between the germline ends. The CDR3 totals 12 residues. CDR3 protein: CARSWPPDTQYF. The CDR3 DNA follows: TGTGCCAGAAGCTGGCCTCCAGATACGCAGTATTTT.

V and J are TRBV3-1 (or the pseudogene TRBV3-2) and TRBJ2-6; weak D call: TRBD2 (5 bases). CDR1 LGHDT and CDR2 YNNKEL come from the germline V gene (reference sequence). This CDR3 has 17 residues. V was trimmed by 0 bases and J by 1 base, leaving 10 bases between them. In nucleotides, the CDR3 is TGTGCCAGCAGCCAAGAGTGGGGAGCATCTGGGGCCAACGTCCTGACTTTC. Protein product: CASSQEWGASGANVLTF.

V usage is TRBV29-1 and J usage is TRBJ2-1, with D perhaps TRBD1 (5 bases). This CDR3 comprises 18 residues. V was pared by 6 bases and J by 0 bases, with 24 bases between. CDR1 is SQVTM, CDR2 ANQGSEA, per germline. The CDR3 coding sequence is TGCAGCGTACTCTCTGCGGTTGGGGCCTTGAGCTCCTACAATGAGCAGTTCTTC. Translated: CSVLSAVGALSSYNEQFF.

The chain has TRBV19 and TRBJ1-2, with a tentative D call TRBD1 (5 bases). V was cut by 4 bases and J by 6 bases, with 18 bases left in between. The germline CDR1 and CDR2 sequences are LNHDA and SQIVND (reference sequence). CDR3 length: 15 residues. For the CDR3, the DNA is TGTGCCAGTAGTACAGGGTTGTTCAGTTTGGATGGCTACACCTTC. It is translated as CASSTGLFSLDGYTF. Combining the CDR3 with reference TRBV19 and TRBJ1-2 gives the whole variable domain DGGITQSPKYLFRKEGQNVTLSCEQNLNHDAMYWYRQDPGQGLRLIYYSQIVNDFQKGDIAEGYSVSREKKESFPLTVTSAQKNPTAFYLCASSTGLFSLDGYTFGSGTRLTVV.

The V gene is TRBV6-5, the J gene TRBJ1-1; weak D call: TRBD1 (5 bases). This CDR3 spans 13 amino acids. The V gene's germline CDR1 is MNHEY and CDR2 SVGAGI. The CDR3 DNA reads as TGTGCGGCGTCAAAGGCGGGGGGGACTGAAGCTTTCTTT. Translation: CAASKAGGTEAFF.

The chain is built from TRBV9 and TRBJ2-6; maybe TRBD2 (7 bases). The V end lost 6 bases, the J end lost 1 base, and 23 bases lay between the germline ends. CDR1 is SGDLS and CDR2 is YYNGEE in the germline V gene. This CDR3 region has 19 residues. The CDR3 reads CASTPSLGAGVSGANVLTF. In DNA, the CDR3 is TGTGCCAGCACCCCGAGTCTGGGGGCGGGAGTTTCTGGGGCCAACGTCCTGACTTTC.